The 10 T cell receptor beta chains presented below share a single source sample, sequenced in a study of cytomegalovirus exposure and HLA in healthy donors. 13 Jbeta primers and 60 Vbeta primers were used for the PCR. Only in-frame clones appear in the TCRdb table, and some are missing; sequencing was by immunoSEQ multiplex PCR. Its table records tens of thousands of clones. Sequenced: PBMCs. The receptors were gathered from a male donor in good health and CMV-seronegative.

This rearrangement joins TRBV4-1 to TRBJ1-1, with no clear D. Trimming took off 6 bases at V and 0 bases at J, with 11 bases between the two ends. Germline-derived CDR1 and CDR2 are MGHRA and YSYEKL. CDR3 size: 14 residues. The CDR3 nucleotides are TGCGCCAGCAGTCGAGGGTTCTTGAACACTGAAGCTTTCTTT. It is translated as CASSRGFLNTEAFF.

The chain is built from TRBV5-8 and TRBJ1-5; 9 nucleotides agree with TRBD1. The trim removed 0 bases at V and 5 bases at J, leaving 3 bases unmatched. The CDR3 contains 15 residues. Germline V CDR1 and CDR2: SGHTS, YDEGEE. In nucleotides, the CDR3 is TGTGCCAGCAGCTTGGAACAGGGGGCCCATCAGCCCCAGCATTTT. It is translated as CASSLEQGAHQPQHF.

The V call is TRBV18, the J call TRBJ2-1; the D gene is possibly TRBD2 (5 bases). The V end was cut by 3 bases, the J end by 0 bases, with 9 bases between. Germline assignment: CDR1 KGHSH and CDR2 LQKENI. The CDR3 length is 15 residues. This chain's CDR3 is CASSPLRGSYNEQFF. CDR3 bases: TGTGCCAGCTCACCTCTTCGGGGCTCCTACAATGAGCAGTTCTTC. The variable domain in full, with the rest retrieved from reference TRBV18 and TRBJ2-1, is NAGVMQNPRHLVRRRGQEARLRCSPMKGHSHVYWYRQLPEEGLKFMVYLQKENIIDESGMPKERFSAEFPKEGPSILRIQQVVRGDSAAYFCASSPLRGSYNEQFFGPGTRLTVL.

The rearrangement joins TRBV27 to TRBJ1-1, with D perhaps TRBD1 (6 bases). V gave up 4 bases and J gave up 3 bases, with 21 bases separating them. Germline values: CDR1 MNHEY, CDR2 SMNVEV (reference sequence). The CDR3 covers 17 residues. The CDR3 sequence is CASSSPTSTGKDTEAFF. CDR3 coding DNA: TGTGCCAGCAGTTCCCCCACCTCAACAGGGAAGGACACTGAAGCTTTCTTT.

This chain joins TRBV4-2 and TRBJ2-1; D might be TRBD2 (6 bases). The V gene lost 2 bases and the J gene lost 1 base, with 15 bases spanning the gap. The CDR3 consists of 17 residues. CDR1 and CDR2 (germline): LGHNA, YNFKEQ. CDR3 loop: CASSQNLLALSYNEQFF. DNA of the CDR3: TGTGCCAGCAGCCAAAACCTACTAGCCCTTTCCTACAATGAGCAGTTCTTC.

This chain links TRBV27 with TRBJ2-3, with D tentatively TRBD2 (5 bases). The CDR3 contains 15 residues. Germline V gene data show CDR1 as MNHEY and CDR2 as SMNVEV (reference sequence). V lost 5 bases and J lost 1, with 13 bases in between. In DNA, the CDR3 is TGTGCCAGCAGTCCCTGGATTAGCGGCACAGATACGCAGTATTTT. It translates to CASSPWISGTDTQYF.

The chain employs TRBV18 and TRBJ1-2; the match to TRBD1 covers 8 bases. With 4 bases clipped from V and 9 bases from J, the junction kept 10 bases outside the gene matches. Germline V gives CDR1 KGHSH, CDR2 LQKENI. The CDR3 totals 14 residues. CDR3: CASSLGTGARSYTF. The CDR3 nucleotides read TGTGCCAGCTCACTCGGGACAGGCGCAAGAAGCTACACCTTC. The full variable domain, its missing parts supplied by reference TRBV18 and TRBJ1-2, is NAGVMQNPRHLVRRRGQEARLRCSPMKGHSHVYWYRQLPEEGLKFMVYLQKENIIDESGMPKERFSAEFPKEGPSILRIQQVVRGDSAAYFCASSLGTGARSYTFGSGTRLTVV.

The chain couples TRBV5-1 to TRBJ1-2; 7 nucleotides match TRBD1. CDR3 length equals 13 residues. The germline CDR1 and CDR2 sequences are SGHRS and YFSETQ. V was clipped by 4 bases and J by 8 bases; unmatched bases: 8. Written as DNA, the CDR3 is TGCGCCAGCAGCCGAGGAGGGGGCGAGGGCTACACCTTC. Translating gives CASSRGGGEGYTF.

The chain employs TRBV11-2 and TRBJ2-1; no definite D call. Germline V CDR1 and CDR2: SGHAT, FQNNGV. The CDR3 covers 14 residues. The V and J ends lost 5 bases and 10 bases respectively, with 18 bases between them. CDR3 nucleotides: TGTGCCAGCAGCGAGATGAGGTCCTCGAGCGAGCAGTTCTTC. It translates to CASSEMRSSSEQFF.

The CDR3: CATSRDKGGSGNTIYF. CDR3 nucleotide sequence: TGTGCCACCAGCAGAGACAAAGGCGGCTCTGGAAACACCATATATTTT. The chain joins TRBV15 to TRBJ1-3; D remains unclear. V gave up 0 bases and J gave up 0 bases, with 9 bases separating them. The CDR3 is 16 amino acids. Germline CDR1 reads LNHNV; CDR2 reads YYDKDF (reference sequence).